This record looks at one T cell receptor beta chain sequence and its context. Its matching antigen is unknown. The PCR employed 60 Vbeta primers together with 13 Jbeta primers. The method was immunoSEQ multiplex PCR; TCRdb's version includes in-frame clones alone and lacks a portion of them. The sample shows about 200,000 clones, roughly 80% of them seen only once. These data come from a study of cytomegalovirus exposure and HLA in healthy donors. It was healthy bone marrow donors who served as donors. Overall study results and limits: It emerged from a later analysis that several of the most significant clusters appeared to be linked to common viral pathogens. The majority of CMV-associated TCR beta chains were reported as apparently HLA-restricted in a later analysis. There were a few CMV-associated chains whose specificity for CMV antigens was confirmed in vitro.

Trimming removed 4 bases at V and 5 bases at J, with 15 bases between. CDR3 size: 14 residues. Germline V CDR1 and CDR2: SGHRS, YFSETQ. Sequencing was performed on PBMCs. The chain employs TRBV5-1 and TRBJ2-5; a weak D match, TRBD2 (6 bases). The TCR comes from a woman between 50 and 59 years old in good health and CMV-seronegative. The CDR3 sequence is CASSPGGGLETQYF. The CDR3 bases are TGCGCCAGCAGCCCTGGAGGAGGGCTTGAGACCCAGTACTTC.